These 3 T cell receptor beta chains share one sample of origin, sequenced in a study of blood T cell repertoires in COVID-19. Assay: immunoSEQ multiplex PCR; the TCRdb copy retains only in-frame clones and omits some. The sample shows roughly 440,000 clones, approximately 89% of them seen only once. The sample comprised peripheral blood. The receptors originated from a woman in her 50s with COVID-19, enrolled during active disease.

This clone came up once. The chain carries TRBV5-1 and TRBJ2-2; tentatively, D is TRBD1 (5 bases). CDR3 length: 16 residues. Trimming removed 0 bases from V and 0 bases from J, with 9 bases in between. Germline CDR1 is SGHRS and CDR2 is YFSETQ. Here the CDR3 reads CASSLVAGTNTGELFF. In DNA, the CDR3 is TGCGCCAGCAGCTTGGTCGCAGGGACGAACACCGGGGAGCTGTTTTTT.

In its sample, this clone was seen a few times. V is TRBV4-1 and J is TRBJ1-3, with 9 nucleotides matching TRBD1. The V segment lost 5 bases and the J segment 8 bases; nucleotides outside the gene matches: 7. The CDR3 length is 14 residues. The germline gives CDR1 MGHRA, CDR2 YSYEKL. The CDR3 region has the DNA TGCGCCAGCAGCGAGACAGGGGGTGGTTACACCATATATTTT. It translates to CASSETGGGYTIYF.

The rearrangement joins TRBV19 to TRBJ1-1; 8 nucleotides align to TRBD1. Germline loops: CDR1 LNHDA, CDR2 SQIVND (reference sequence). This CDR3 region has 17 residues. The V segment lost 2 bases and the J segment 0 bases; nucleotides outside the gene matches: 8. The DNA for the CDR3 is TGTGCCAGTAGTATAAGATTCGGACAGGGAATGAACACTGAAGCTTTCTTT. This codes for CASSIRFGQGMNTEAFF.